A single sample gave rise to the 8 T cell receptor beta chains below, sequenced in a study of blood T cells in healthy people across ages. It was with a sample-barcoded 5' primer and a J-beta primer mix that a second PCR of roughly 7 to 12 cycles was run. TCRdb reprocessed the 5' RACE reads with MiXCR, giving one entry per CDR3 protein. Among around 500,000 distinct CDR3 sequences, 40% to 55% were seen once, and the ten largest hold approximately 25%. The source material was blood. Receptor source: an elderly man in good health.

Many counts were recorded for this clonotype. The J gene is TRBJ1-4, the V gene TRBV5-5, with D unclear. The germline V gene encodes CDR1 SGHKS and CDR2 YYEKEE (reference sequence). Between the trimmed V and J ends, which lost 0 bases and 8 bases, there was a span of 8 bases. The CDR3 is 13 residues long. The CDR3 loop reads CASSLASPEKLFF. The CDR3 DNA is TGTGCCAGCAGCTTGGCCAGCCCAGAAAAACTGTTTTTT.

This chain links TRBV10-3 with TRBJ1-2; 9 bases line up with TRBD1. The CDR3 is made up of 14 amino acids. The germline gives CDR1 ENHRY, CDR2 SYGVKD. The trim removed 6 bases at V and 5 bases at J, leaving 7 bases unmatched. CDR3 sequence reads: CAIRDSGTGYGYTF. Written as DNA, the CDR3 is TGTGCCATCAGGGACTCCGGGACAGGGTATGGCTACACCTTC.

V usage is TRBV24-1 and J usage is TRBJ2-5; possibly TRBD2 for D (5 bases). From germline, CDR1 is KGHDR and CDR2 SFDVKD. The V and J ends lost 5 bases and 2 bases respectively, with 17 bases between them. The CDR3 covers 16 residues. The CDR3: CATSGGPSQKQETQYF. CDR3 in DNA: TGTGCCACCAGTGGAGGGCCCAGCCAAAAGCAAGAGACCCAGTACTTC.

This clonotype was seen once. J is TRBJ2-2 and V is TRBV7-2; D may be TRBD1 (6 bases). The V gene lost 4 bases and the J gene lost 11 bases, with 11 bases spanning the gap. Germline CDR1 reads SGHTA; CDR2 reads FQGNSA. The CDR3 runs to 12 residues. In nucleotides, the CDR3 is TGTGCCAGCAGCTCAGGGGAGCGCGAGCTGTTTTTT. Amino acid sequence: CASSSGERELFF.

Points on this clonotype: Given a much more abundant clone one base away, this may be a read error. The gene calls are TRBV6-6 and TRBJ2-1; 7 bases match TRBD2. CDR1 MNHNY and CDR2 SVGAGI come from the germline V gene (reference sequence). The ends lost 3 bases at V and 8 bases at J; junction bases unmatched: 10. The CDR3 runs to 15 residues. CDR3 DNA sequence: TGTGCCAGCAGTTATCCCTCTGGACGGGGGGATGAGCAGTTCTTC. This codes for CASSYPSGRGDEQFF.

The genes are TRBV6-2 or TRBV6-3 and TRBJ2-1; 7 bases fit TRBD1. This CDR3 contains 16 residues. Per the germline V gene, CDR1 is MNHEY and CDR2 is SVGEGT. V shed 4 bases, J shed 0 bases, and the junction held 6 bases outside the gene matches. CDR3 in amino acids: CASSLYRDSSYNEQFF. DNA of the CDR3: TGTGCCAGCAGTTTATACCGGGACAGCTCCTACAATGAGCAGTTCTTC.

This clonotype was found many times. The V gene is TRBV6-1, the J gene TRBJ2-1, with D possibly TRBD2 on 6 matching bases. Germline CDR1 is MNHNS and CDR2 is SASEGT. V gave up 6 bases and J gave up 4 bases, with 28 bases separating them. The length of the CDR3 is 19 residues. The CDR3 DNA sequence: TGTGCCAGCAGCCGACCGGCATCGGGCAGGGAGGTAGGGTACAATGAGCAGTTCTTC. This codes for CASSRPASGREVGYNEQFF.

The gene calls are TRBV20-1 and TRBJ2-3; weak D call: TRBD2 (5 bases). Germline CDR1 and CDR2: DFQATT and SNEGSKA (reference sequence). Trimming removed 0 bases from V and 2 bases from J, with 12 bases in between. This CDR3 has 15 amino acids. CDR3 residues: CSARDFASYTDTQYF. The CDR3 DNA follows: TGCAGTGCTAGAGATTTCGCTAGCTACACAGATACGCAGTATTTT.